Sequencing of this T cell receptor beta chain was carried out in a study of blood T cell repertoires in COVID-19. Overall study context: Sites in the United States, Italy and Spain provided acute and convalescent COVID-19 samples. The analysed material was cDNA or gDNA that came from T cells, B-cell-depleted T cells, or PBMCs.

This clone was observed a few times. Original analysis: The authors estimated nucleated cell counts from reference gene primer amplification. Produced via immunoSEQ multiplex PCR; TCRdb's table is partial and in-frame only. V, J and clone size are those of that table, while D and trimming were read from the DNA. The sample holds roughly 350,000 clones; roughly 86% are singletons and the top ten take roughly a tenth. V lost 6 bases to trimming and J lost 6 bases, with 17 bases between them. Germline CDR1 reads SGHTA; CDR2 reads FQGNSA. The CDR3 extends over 15 amino acids. This receptor was identified in a woman aged 25 to 39 with COVID-19, enrolled during active disease. This chain joins TRBV7-2 and TRBJ2-2; perhaps TRBD2 as D (6 bases). The sequencing sample was made of peripheral blood. CDR3 in amino acids: CASRGGTPLAGELFF. The CDR3 region has the DNA TGTGCCAGCAGGGGCGGGACTCCCCTGGCCGGGGAGCTGTTTTTT.